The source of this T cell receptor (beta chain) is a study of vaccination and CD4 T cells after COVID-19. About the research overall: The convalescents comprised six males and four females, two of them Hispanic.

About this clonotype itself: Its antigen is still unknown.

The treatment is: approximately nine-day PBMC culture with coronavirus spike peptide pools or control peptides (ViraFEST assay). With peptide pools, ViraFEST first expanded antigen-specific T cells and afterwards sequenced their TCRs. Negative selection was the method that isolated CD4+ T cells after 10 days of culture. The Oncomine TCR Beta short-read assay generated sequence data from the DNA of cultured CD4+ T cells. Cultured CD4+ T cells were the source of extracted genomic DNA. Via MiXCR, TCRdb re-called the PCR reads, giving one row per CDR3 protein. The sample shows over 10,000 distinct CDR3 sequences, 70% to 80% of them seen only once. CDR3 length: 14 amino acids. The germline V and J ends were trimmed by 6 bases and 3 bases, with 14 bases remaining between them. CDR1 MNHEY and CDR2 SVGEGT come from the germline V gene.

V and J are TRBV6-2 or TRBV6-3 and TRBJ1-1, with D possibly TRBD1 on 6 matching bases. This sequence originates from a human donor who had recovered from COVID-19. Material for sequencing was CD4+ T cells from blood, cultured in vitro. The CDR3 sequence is CASSLRGQDTEAFF. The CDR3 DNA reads TGTGCCAGCAGCCTGCGGGGGCAGGACACTGAAGCTTTCTTT.